The 20 T cell receptor beta chains in this list originate from one sample, sequenced in a study of blood T cell repertoires in COVID-19. Clones were read by immunoSEQ multiplex PCR, and TCRdb kept only the in-frame ones, dropping some. This sample has about 79,000 clones, with 75% to 90% found just once. Sequencing was done on a sample of peripheral blood. These receptors were taken from a man aged 70-80 years with active or convalescent COVID-19.

The chain recombines TRBV30 with TRBJ1-4; 8 bases are a match to TRBD1. V was clipped by 0 bases and J by 5 bases; unmatched bases: 5. The CDR3 is 15 residues long. The germline CDR1 and CDR2 sequences are GTSNPN and SVGIG (reference sequence). The CDR3 is CAWSVPRQGNEKLFF. CDR3 DNA: TGTGCCTGGAGTGTACCTCGACAGGGGAATGAAAAACTGTTTTTT. The variable domain in full, completed from reference TRBV30 and TRBJ1-4, reads SQTIHQWPATLVQPVGSPLSLECTVEGTSNPNLYWYRQAAGRGLQLLFYSVGIGQISSEVPQNLSASRPQDRQFILSSKKLLLSDSGFYLCAWSVPRQGNEKLFFGSGTQLSVL.

The chain recombines TRBV28 with TRBJ1-2, with D hard to call. The CDR3 sequence is 14 residues long. Trimming took off 2 bases at V and 2 bases at J, with 9 bases between the two ends. Germline CDR1 MDHEN, CDR2 SYDVKM. DNA for the CDR3: TGTGCCAGCAGTTTACGGGTGCCGAACTATGGCTACACCTTC. Its translation: CASSLRVPNYGYTF.

There are a few counts of this clone. The gene calls are TRBV19 and TRBJ2-1, with D unclear. The CDR3 has 12 residues. V was clipped by 6 bases and J by 5 bases, with 8 bases between them. Looked up from germline, CDR1 is LNHDA and CDR2 is SQIVND (reference sequence). CDR3 loop: CASRGDHNEQFF. CDR3 nucleotides: TGTGCCAGTAGGGGCGATCACAATGAGCAGTTCTTC.

The genes are TRBV10-3 and TRBJ2-1; 10 nucleotides line up with TRBD2. Trimming at V came to 0 bases and at J to 4 bases, leaving 0 bases not matched to a gene. Germline CDR1 and CDR2: ENHRY and SYGVKD. The CDR3 has 15 amino acids. The CDR3 reads CAISESTSGYNEQFF. CDR3 bases: TGTGCCATCAGTGAGTCGACTAGCGGGTACAATGAGCAGTTCTTC.

The rearrangement uses TRBV10-1 and TRBJ1-5; 9 bases align to TRBD1. Germline V gene sequence: CDR1 WNHNN, CDR2 SYGVQD (reference sequence). V shed 2 bases, J shed 8 bases, and the junction held 10 bases outside the gene matches. This CDR3 has 16 amino acids. CDR3 region: CASSEPGTGTVEPQHF. The CDR3, as DNA: TGCGCCAGCAGTGAGCCAGGGACAGGGACCGTGGAGCCCCAGCATTTT.

This sequence joins TRBV7-9 and TRBJ1-5, with D tentatively TRBD1 (6 bases). The CDR3 sequence is 15 residues long. The V and J ends lost 4 bases and 4 bases respectively, with 14 bases between them. CDR1 and CDR2 from the germline V gene are SEHNR and FQNEAQ (reference sequence). The CDR3 here is CASSSEDSPNQPQHF. The CDR3 DNA is TGTGCCAGCAGCTCCGAGGACAGCCCTAATCAGCCCCAGCATTTT.

The chain has TRBV9 and TRBJ1-2; D uncertain. The ends were cut back, 1 base at V and 4 bases at J, with 11 bases in the middle. The CDR3 length is 14 residues. CDR1 is SGDLS and CDR2 is YYNGEE in the germline V gene. This CDR3 reads CASSVPGSSYGYTF. For the CDR3, the DNA is TGTGCCAGCAGCGTACCCGGGTCCTCCTATGGCTACACCTTC. The full variable domain, with the rest looked up from reference TRBV9 and TRBJ1-2, is DSGVTQTPKHLITATGQRVTLRCSPRSGDLSVYWYQQSLDQGLQFLIQYYNGEERAKGNILERFSAQQFPDLHSELNLSSLELGDSALYFCASSVPGSSYGYTFGSGTRLTVV.

The rearrangement uses TRBV4-1 and TRBJ1-4; 7 nucleotides agree with TRBD1. Germline V gene lookup returns CDR1 MGHRA and CDR2 YSYEKL. The CDR3 is 16 amino acids. Losses at the gene ends were 4 bases for V and 4 bases for J; bases not matched to a gene: 9. DNA of the CDR3: TGCGCCAGCAGCCCGTCACAGGGGATCGGTAATGAAAAACTGTTTTTT. It specifies CASSPSQGIGNEKLFF.

This clone was seen a few times. The V call is TRBV19, the J call TRBJ1-1; D uncertain. The germline V and J ends were trimmed by 4 bases and 3 bases, with 6 bases remaining between them. Germline V gene lookup returns CDR1 LNHDA and CDR2 SQIVND (reference sequence). The CDR3 extends over 12 amino acids. CDR3 sequence reads: CASSTDYTEAFF. The CDR3 DNA sequence: TGTGCCAGTAGTACGGACTACACTGAAGCTTTCTTT.

CDR3 sequence: CASSYGGTSGRNTQYF. CDR3 DNA: TGTGCCAGCAGTTACGGAGGCACTAGCGGGAGGAATACGCAGTATTTT. The J gene is TRBJ2-3, the V gene TRBV6-5; 12 bases are a match to TRBD2. Looked up from germline, CDR1 is MNHEY and CDR2 is SVGAGI. The CDR3 has 16 amino acids. J gave up 7 bases and V 2 bases, and 7 bases lay outside the gene matches.

The chain recombines TRBV21-1 with TRBJ1-1. TRBV21-1 is a known pseudogene. The CDR3 extends over 15 amino acids. As DNA, the CDR3 is TGTGCCAGCAGCCCGGACGGAGGGGCGAACACTGAAGCTTTCTTT. Translated, it gives CASSPDGGANTEAFF.

Comment on this clone: A junction boundary mismatches the germline segment, possibly from a read error. The chain links TRBV14 to TRBJ2-1; D is unresolved. The CDR3 contains 13 residues. Germline V gene lookup returns CDR1 SGHDN and CDR2 FVKESK. The CDR3 protein is CVSSPWASSEQFF. DNA for the CDR3: TGTGTCAGCAGCCCATGGGCCAGCAGTGAGCAGTTCTTC.

The J gene is TRBJ2-3, the V gene TRBV19; perhaps TRBD2 as D (5 bases). Germline V gene lookup returns CDR1 LNHDA and CDR2 SQIVND (reference sequence). V gave up 4 bases and J gave up 1 base, with 9 bases separating them. CDR3 length equals 14 residues. The CDR3 DNA reads TGTGCCAGTAGTACAGTGGGAGGCACAGATACGCAGTATTTT. This encodes CASSTVGGTDTQYF.

V and J are TRBV28 and TRBJ1-2, with 9 bases aligning to TRBD1. V shed 2 bases and J 8 bases; nucleotides not matched to a gene: 6. Germline-derived CDR1 and CDR2 are MDHEN and SYDVKM. This CDR3 spans 14 amino acids. The CDR3 reads CASSLPGTGKGYTF. The CDR3 nucleotides read TGTGCCAGCAGTTTACCGGGGACAGGGAAGGGCTACACCTTC.

The chain joins TRBV30 to TRBJ1-5; 9 bases line up with TRBD1. Looked up from germline, CDR1 is GTSNPN and CDR2 is SVGIG (reference sequence). After removal of 2 bases from V and 4 bases from J, the junction contained 3 bases not matched to a gene. The CDR3 consists of 14 residues. Written as DNA, the CDR3 is TGTGCCTGGAGTCCAGGGACAGGGAATCAGCCCCAGCATTTT. Its protein product is CAWSPGTGNQPQHF.

This clone was detected once. The chain joins TRBV28 to TRBJ1-2; 8 positions agree with TRBD1. Trimming at V came to 2 bases and at J to 8 bases, leaving 10 bases not matched to a gene. Per the germline V gene, CDR1 is MDHEN and CDR2 is SYDVKM. The CDR3 totals 15 residues. The CDR3 is CASSLQSGQGGGYTF. As DNA, the CDR3 is TGTGCCAGCAGTTTACAATCTGGACAGGGTGGGGGCTACACCTTC.

The chain couples TRBV18 to TRBJ1-5, with D possibly being TRBD1 (6 bases). The ends were cut back, 3 bases at V and 6 bases at J, with 12 bases in the middle. The CDR3 contains 14 residues. Germline V gene data show CDR1 as KGHSH and CDR2 as LQKENI. CDR3 nucleotides: TGTGCCAGCTCACCGAGCAGGGGAATTCAGCCCCAGCATTTT. Translated, it gives CASSPSRGIQPQHF.

V and J are TRBV5-1 and TRBJ2-5; weak D call: TRBD1 (7 bases). Germline CDR1 is SGHRS and CDR2 is YFSETQ. Trimming took 2 bases from V and 4 from J, leaving 15 bases between them. CDR3 size: 15 residues. CDR3 residues: CASSFYGRGVETQYF. The CDR3 DNA sequence: TGCGCCAGCAGCTTTTACGGCAGGGGGGTAGAGACCCAGTACTTC.

The V and J genes are TRBV6-1 and TRBJ2-5, with 7 bases that match TRBD2. Germline loops: CDR1 MNHNS, CDR2 SASEGT. The CDR3 is 12 residues long. V was clipped by 3 bases and J by 7 bases; unmatched bases: 2. CDR3 nucleotide sequence: TGTGCCAGCAGTGAGGCTAGCGGGACCCAGTACTTC. Amino acid sequence: CASSEASGTQYF.

The chain uses TRBV7-2 and TRBJ2-3, with 10 bases that match TRBD1. Trimming cost V 5 bases and J 3 bases; bases outside gene matches: 8. The CDR3 is made up of 16 amino acids. Germline V gene sequence: CDR1 SGHTA, CDR2 FQGNSA. The CDR3 DNA follows: TGTGCCAGCAGCCCGTCCTGGGACAGGGGTACAGATACGCAGTATTTT. Its translation: CASSPSWDRGTDTQYF.